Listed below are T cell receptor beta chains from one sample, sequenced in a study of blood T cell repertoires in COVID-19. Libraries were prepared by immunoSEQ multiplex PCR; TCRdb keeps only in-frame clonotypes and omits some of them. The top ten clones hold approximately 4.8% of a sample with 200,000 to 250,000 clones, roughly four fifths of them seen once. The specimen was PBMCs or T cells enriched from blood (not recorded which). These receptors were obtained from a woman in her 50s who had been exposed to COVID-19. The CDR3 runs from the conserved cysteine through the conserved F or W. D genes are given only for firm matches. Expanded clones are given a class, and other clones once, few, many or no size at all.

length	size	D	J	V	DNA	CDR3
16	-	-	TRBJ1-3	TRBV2	TGTGCCAGTCAAACTCAACAGGGTATAGGTGGAAACACCATATATTTT	CASQTQQGIGGNTIYF
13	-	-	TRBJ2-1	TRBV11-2	TGTGCCAGCAGCCGGCCGGGGATTAATGAGCAGTTCTTC	CASSRPGINEQFF
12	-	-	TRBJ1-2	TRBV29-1	TGCAGCGTTGACGCGGTTACCTATGGCTACACCTTC	CSVDAVTYGYTF
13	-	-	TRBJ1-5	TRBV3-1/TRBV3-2	TGTGCCAGCAGCCGGGGGGGGAATCAGCCCCAGCATTTT	CASSRGGNQPQHF
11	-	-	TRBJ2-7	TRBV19	TGTGCCAGTAGCCCAGGGTACGAGCAGTACTTC	CASSPGYEQYF
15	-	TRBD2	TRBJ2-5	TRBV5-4	TGTGCCAGCTCAACCGGGACTAGAGACCAAGAGACCCAGTACTTC	CASSTGTRDQETQYF
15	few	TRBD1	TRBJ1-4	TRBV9	TGTGCCAGCGGACGGCGGACAGGGGGGGCTGAAAAACTGTTTTTT	CASGRRTGGAEKLFF
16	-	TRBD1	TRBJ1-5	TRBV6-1	TGTGCCAGCAGTGGCCTCACAGGGGGGGGCAATCAGCCCCAGCATTTT	CASSGLTGGGNQPQHF
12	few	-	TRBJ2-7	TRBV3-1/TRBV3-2	TGTGCCAGCAGCCAAGGAGGGCACGAGCAGTACTTC	CASSQGGHEQYF
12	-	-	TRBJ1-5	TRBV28	TGTGCCAGCAGTTTTCAGGCGGGGCCCCAGCATTTT	CASSFQAGPQHF
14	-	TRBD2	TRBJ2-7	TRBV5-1	TGCGCCAGCAGCTTGGGGACTAGTAACCTCGAGCAGTACTTC	CASSLGTSNLEQYF
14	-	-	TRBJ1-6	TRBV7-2	TGTGCCAGCAGCTTAGATGGCGGGGGTTCACCCCTCCACTTT	CASSLDGGGSPLHF
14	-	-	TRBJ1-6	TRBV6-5	TGTGCCAGCAGTTTCAACAGAAAAAATTCACCCCTCCACTTT	CASSFNRKNSPLHF
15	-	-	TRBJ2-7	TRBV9	TGTGCCAGCAGCGCGAGGTCTACCGGTGCCTACGAGCAGTACTTC	CASSARSTGAYEQYF
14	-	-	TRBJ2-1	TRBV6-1	TGTGCCAGCACCCCCGGCGCCCACGGAGATGAGCAGTTCTTC	CASTPGAHGDEQFF
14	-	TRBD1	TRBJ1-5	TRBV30	TGTGCCTGGACCACCCAGGGGGCCGCGCAGCCCCAGCATTTT	CAWTTQGAAQPQHF